The sequence of this T cell receptor (beta chain) was determined in a study of blood T cell repertoires in COVID-19. Study in general: Researchers got acute and convalescent COVID-19 samples from the United States, Italy and Spain. T cells, B-cell-depleted T cells, or PBMCs provided the cDNA or gDNA that served as material.

Original processing notes: The authors estimated nucleated cell counts from reference gene primer amplification. Assay used: immunoSEQ multiplex PCR; TCRdb lists only in-frame clones, some missing. The V and J calls and clone size are taken from that table; D and trimming were inferred from the DNA. Found here are a few hundred thousand clones, 85% to 90% of them singletons; the top ten hold 2.5% to 3.5%. V shed 5 bases and J shed 15 bases, with 17 bases lying between them. Germline V gives CDR1 WSHSY, CDR2 SAAADI. The CDR3 spans 12 residues. The V and J genes are TRBV10-2 and TRBJ2-1, with D possibly being TRBD1 (6 bases). This receptor was taken from a human donor in a cohort sampled during active COVID-19. The specimen sequenced was peripheral blood. CDR3 sequence: CASSNYQGGGFF. CDR3 DNA: TGCGCCAGCAGTAACTACCAAGGGGGTGGGTTCTTC.